This is a list of T cell receptor beta chains from one sample in a study of brain T cells in children with intractable seizures. Sequenced by immunoSEQ multiplex PCR; TCRdb stores in-frame clones only, minus some. The sample has 70,000 to 85,000 clones, under 95% seen once. The sample in question was peripheral blood, obtained at surgery. Receptors originate from a girl aged 2 to 9 with Rasmussen encephalitis and intractable seizures. The conserved cysteine and the conserved F or W are not part of the CDR3 here. Fields, in order: D gene, V gene, J gene, clone size, CDR3 protein. The D gene is left open where the match is weak. Where a row states a size, it is once, few, many or the class of an expanded clone; other rows omit it.

NA,TRBV7-3,TRBJ2-6,NA,ASSLVPGANVLT
NA,TRBV25-1,TRBJ1-2,NA,ASSESGRGYGYT
NA,TRBV5-4,TRBJ2-1,NA,ASSLGPGSYNEQF
TRBD1,TRBV10-2,TRBJ2-7,NA,ATRRMTGDYEQY
NA,TRBV6-2/TRBV6-3,TRBJ2-3,NA,ASSYSTSTDTQY
NA,TRBV11-3,TRBJ2-1,NA,ASSLESWTSSYNEQF
NA,TRBV27,TRBJ1-6,once,ASSSREGSPLH
TRBD1,TRBV6-6,TRBJ1-2,NA,ASTQGHRGQGYT
TRBD2,TRBV20-1,TRBJ2-3,NA,SASFLLANTDTQY
NA,TRBV4-1,TRBJ1-3,NA,ASSPRPIQGIRNTIY
TRBD2,TRBV4-2,TRBJ2-5,NA,ASSQDRVAGGRETQY
NA,TRBV6-1,TRBJ1-2,few,ASSETGYRGYT
NA,TRBV30,TRBJ1-1,NA,AWSRQLNTEAF
NA,TRBV5-1,TRBJ1-1,NA,ASSADPRSGRAF
NA,TRBV13,TRBJ1-2,once,ASSSIRATGYGYT
NA,TRBV7-3,TRBJ2-5,once,ASSSPPQETQY
TRBD2,TRBV14,TRBJ2-3,NA,ASSHRRGLAGERTDTQY
NA,TRBV5-1,TRBJ2-1,few,ASSLGREGNEQF
NA,TRBV30,TRBJ1-4,NA,AWRRRRDSTNEKLF
NA,TRBV7-9,TRBJ1-1,NA,ASSPLSEAF
NA,TRBV5-4,TRBJ2-7,NA,ASSSRTTSYEQY
NA,TRBV5-5,TRBJ2-2,NA,ASSPLPGANTGELF
TRBD2,TRBV5-1,TRBJ2-7,NA,ASSGGGLAGGTSDEQY
NA,TRBV27,TRBJ2-5,NA,ASSRDWYQETQY
NA,TRBV3-1/TRBV3-2,TRBJ1-5,NA,ASSQEQYQPQH
NA,TRBV5-1,TRBJ2-1,NA,ASSFRGDNEQF
NA,TRBV29-1,TRBJ2-1,NA,SVTRGGYYNEQF
NA,TRBV19,TRBJ1-3,NA,ASSRNGNTIY
TRBD2,TRBV7-3,TRBJ2-7,NA,ASSLTASGIYEQY
NA,TRBV4-2,TRBJ2-7,once,ASSQRESYEQY
NA,TRBV30,TRBJ1-1,NA,AWSHSSSGIGATEAF
NA,TRBV30,TRBJ2-5,NA,AWSERLQETQY
NA,TRBV27,TRBJ1-1,NA,ASSLGGRAAF
TRBD2,TRBV6-2/TRBV6-3,TRBJ2-1,NA,ASSYSSSGRAYNEQF
NA,TRBV7-2,TRBJ2-5,NA,ASSLGQEKTQY
TRBD2,TRBV28,TRBJ2-1,NA,ASSKLAGGPREQF
NA,TRBV6-5,TRBJ1-4,NA,ASRVGRYNEKLF
NA,TRBV28,TRBJ2-7,NA,ASSLWQGLGQY
TRBD2,TRBV2,TRBJ2-7,once,ASVPLAGLATNSYEQY
NA,TRBV7-3,TRBJ2-3,many,ASSLIGGAADTQY
NA,TRBV6-5,TRBJ2-6,NA,ASSYSRLSGANVLT
NA,TRBV4-2,TRBJ2-7,NA,ASSQDLRGSYEQY
TRBD1,TRBV20-1,TRBJ2-2,NA,SASRQGVVSGELF
TRBD1,TRBV5-1,TRBJ1-2,NA,ASTRTGGYGYT
NA,TRBV3-1/TRBV3-2,TRBJ2-7,NA,ASSPFQGPSYEQY
NA,TRBV9,TRBJ1-1,NA,ASSPKTALNTEAF
TRBD2,TRBV5-6,TRBJ2-3,NA,ASSFVAGGLSTDTQY
TRBD1,TRBV7-6,TRBJ1-5,NA,ASSLTGSNQPQH
NA,TRBV7-9,TRBJ2-7,NA,ASSYTEAEQY
NA,TRBV9,TRBJ1-2,NA,ASSVVPYSSYGYT
NA,TRBV10-2,TRBJ1-4,NA,ASRREWGTNEKLF
NA,TRBV12-5,TRBJ2-2,few,ASAWQGRVF
NA,TRBV27,TRBJ2-3,NA,ASSFQGLRPAGITDTQY
TRBD2,TRBV5-4,TRBJ2-2,NA,ASSPSGSSRRNTGELF
TRBD2,TRBV3-1/TRBV3-2,TRBJ2-7,NA,ASSLLRSGTSGGSSYEQY
NA,TRBV18,TRBJ1-5,few,ASSPGSHNQPQH
NA,TRBV14,TRBJ2-2,NA,ASSQVRSGELF
NA,TRBV7-9,TRBJ2-3,NA,ASSPSLPDTQY
TRBD2,TRBV5-4,TRBJ2-1,NA,ASSLGLAVYNEQF
TRBD2,TRBV25-1,TRBJ2-1,NA,ASSESSWGLNNNEQF